This T cell receptor beta chain was observed in a study of spatial heterogeneity in lung cancer. Study background: The count of detected beta-chain sequences consistently exceeded that of alpha-chain sequences.

Using its own MiXCR run on the 5' RACE reads, TCRdb lists one record per CDR3 protein. Here the sample spans some 3,400 distinct CDR3 sequences, 20% to 30% being singletons. This sample's time point: sample taken at primary tumor resection. Whole RNA from tumor, nontumor lung or frozen PBMC was sequenced unsorted. Samples were obtained from around 73 donors, all untreated early-stage non-small cell lung cancer patients. Within the sample, this clonotype is medium-sized. This receptor was identified in a male donor with early-stage non-small cell lung cancer. Source: normal lung tissue next to the tumor, taken at surgery.

In DNA, the CDR3 is TGTGCCAGCACGGTGAGGGGATTCAGGTACGAGCAGTACTTC. Translated, it gives CASTVRGFRYEQYF. This rearrangement joins TRBV6-2 or TRBV6-3 to TRBJ2-7; tentatively, D is TRBD1 or TRBD2 (5 bases each). This CDR3 comprises 14 residues. The germline V and J ends were trimmed by 7 bases and 4 bases, with 17 bases remaining between them. Germline V gene lookup returns CDR1 MNHEY and CDR2 SVGEGT.